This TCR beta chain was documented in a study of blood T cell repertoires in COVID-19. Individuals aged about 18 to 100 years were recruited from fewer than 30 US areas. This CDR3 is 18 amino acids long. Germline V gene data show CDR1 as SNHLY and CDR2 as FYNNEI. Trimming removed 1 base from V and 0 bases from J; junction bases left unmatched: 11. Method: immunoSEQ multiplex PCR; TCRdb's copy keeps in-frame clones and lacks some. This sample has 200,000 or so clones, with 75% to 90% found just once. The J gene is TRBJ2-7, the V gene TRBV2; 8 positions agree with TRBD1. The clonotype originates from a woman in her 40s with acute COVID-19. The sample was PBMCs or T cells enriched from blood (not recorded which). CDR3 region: CASSEGTGFVASSYEQYV. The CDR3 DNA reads TGTGCCAGCAGTGAAGGGACAGGGTTCGTGGCGAGCTCCTACGAGCAGTACGTC.